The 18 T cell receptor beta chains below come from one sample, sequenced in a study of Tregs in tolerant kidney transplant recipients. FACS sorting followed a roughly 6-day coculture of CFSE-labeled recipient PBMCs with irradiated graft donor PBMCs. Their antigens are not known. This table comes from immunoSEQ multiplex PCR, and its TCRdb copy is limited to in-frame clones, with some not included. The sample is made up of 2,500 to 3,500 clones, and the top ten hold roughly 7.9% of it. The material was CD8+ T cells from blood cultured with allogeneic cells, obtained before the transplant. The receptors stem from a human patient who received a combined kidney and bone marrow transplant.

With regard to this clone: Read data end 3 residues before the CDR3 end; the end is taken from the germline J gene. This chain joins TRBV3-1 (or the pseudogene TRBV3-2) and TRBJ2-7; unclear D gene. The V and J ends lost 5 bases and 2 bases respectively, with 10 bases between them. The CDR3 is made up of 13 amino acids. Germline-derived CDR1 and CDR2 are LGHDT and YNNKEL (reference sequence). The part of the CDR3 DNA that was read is TGTGCCAGCAGCTCCTCTAGAGCCTACGAG. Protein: CASSSSRAYE. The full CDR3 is CASSSSRAYEQYF.

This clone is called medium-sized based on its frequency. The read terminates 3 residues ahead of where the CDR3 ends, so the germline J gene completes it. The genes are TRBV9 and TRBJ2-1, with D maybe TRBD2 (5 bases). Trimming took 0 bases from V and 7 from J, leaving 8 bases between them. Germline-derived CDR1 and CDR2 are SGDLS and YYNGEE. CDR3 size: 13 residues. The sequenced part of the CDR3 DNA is TGTGCCAGCAGCGTAGGGACGGGGAATGAG. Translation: CASSVGTGNE. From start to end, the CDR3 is CASSVGTGNEQFF. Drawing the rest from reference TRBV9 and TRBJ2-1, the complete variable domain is DSGVTQTPKHLITATGQRVTLRCSPRSGDLSVYWYQQSLDQGLQFLIQYYNGEERAKGNILERFSAQQFPDLHSELNLSSLELGDSALYFCASSVGTGNEQFFGPGTRLTVL.

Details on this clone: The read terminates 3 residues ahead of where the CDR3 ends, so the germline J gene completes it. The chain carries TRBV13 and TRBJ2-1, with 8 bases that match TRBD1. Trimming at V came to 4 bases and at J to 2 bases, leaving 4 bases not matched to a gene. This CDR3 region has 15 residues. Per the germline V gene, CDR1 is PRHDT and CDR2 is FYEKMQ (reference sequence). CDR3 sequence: CASSSQGEPYNEQFF. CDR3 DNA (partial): TGTGCCAGCAGCTCACAGGGGGAGCCCTACAATGAG.

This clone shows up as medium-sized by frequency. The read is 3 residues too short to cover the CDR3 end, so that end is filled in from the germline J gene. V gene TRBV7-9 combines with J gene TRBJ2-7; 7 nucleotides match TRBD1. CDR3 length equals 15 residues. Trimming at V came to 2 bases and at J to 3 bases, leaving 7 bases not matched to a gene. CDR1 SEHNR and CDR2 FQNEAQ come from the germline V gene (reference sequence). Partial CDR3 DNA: TGTGCCAGCAGCTTAAGCACAGGGGTTGTCTACGAG. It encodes CASSLSTGVVYE. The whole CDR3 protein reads CASSLSTGVVYEQYF.

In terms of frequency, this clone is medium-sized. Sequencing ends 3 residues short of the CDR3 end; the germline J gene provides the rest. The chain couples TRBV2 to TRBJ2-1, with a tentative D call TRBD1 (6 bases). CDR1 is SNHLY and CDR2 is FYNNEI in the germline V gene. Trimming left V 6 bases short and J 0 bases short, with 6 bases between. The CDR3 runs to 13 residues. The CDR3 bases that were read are TGTGCCAGCAGGGGGGCCTCCTACAATGAG. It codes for CASRGASYNE. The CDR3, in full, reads CASRGASYNEQFF.

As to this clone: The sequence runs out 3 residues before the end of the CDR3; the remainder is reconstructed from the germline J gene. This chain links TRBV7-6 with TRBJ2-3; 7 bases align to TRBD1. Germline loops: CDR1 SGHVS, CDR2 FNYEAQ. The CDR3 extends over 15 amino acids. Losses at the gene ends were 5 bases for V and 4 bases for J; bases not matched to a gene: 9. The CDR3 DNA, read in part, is TGTGCCAGCAGCCGGTATTACACAGGGGCAGATACG. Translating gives CASSRYYTGADT. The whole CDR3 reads CASSRYYTGADTQYF. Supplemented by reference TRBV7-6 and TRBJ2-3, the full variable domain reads GAGVSQSPRYKVTKRGQDVALRCDPISGHVSLYWYRQALGQGPEFLTYFNYEAQQDKSGLPNDRFSAERPEGSISTLTIQRTEQRDSAMYRCASSRYYTGADTQYFGPGTRLTVL.

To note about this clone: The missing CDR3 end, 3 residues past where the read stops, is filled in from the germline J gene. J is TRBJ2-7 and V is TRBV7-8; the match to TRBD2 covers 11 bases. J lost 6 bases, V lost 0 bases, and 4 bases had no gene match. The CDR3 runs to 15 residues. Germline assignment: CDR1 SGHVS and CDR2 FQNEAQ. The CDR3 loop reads CASSLAAGTSGEQYF. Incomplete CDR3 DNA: TGTGCCAGCAGCTTAGCAGCCGGGACTAGCGGCGAG.

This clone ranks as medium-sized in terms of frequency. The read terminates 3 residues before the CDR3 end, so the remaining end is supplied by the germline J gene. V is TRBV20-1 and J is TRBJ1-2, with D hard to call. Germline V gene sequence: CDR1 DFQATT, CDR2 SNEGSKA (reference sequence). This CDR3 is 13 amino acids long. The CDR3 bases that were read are TGCAGTGCTACCCCCTTGGACTCGGGGGGC. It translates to CSATPLDSGG. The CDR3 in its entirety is CSATPLDSGGYTF.

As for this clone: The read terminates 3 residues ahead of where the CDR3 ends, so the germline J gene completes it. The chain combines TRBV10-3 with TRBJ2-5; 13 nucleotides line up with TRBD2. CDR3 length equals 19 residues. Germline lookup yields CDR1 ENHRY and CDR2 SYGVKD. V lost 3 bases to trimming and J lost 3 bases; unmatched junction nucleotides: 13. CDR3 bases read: TGTGCCATCAGTGATGACAGGGGGGGGACTAGCGGGATTAAAGAGACC. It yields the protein CAISDDRGGTSGIKET. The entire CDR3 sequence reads CAISDDRGGTSGIKETQYF.

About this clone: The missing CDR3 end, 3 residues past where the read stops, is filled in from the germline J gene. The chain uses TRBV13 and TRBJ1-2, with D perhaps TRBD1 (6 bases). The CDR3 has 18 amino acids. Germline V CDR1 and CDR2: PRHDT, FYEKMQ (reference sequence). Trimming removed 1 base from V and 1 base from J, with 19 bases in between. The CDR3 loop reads CASSLARPDSVVNYGYTF. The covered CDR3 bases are TGTGCCAGCAGCTTAGCACGGCCGGACAGCGTAGTTAACTATGGC.

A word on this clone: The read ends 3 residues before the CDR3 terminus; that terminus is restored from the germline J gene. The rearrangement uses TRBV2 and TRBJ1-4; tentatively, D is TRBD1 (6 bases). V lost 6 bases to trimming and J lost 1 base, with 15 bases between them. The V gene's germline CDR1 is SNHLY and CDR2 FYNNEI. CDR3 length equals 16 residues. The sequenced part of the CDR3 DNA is TGTGCCAGCAGGAAACTCCAAGGGGGAACTAATGAAAAA. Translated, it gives CASRKLQGGTNEK. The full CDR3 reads CASRKLQGGTNEKLFF.

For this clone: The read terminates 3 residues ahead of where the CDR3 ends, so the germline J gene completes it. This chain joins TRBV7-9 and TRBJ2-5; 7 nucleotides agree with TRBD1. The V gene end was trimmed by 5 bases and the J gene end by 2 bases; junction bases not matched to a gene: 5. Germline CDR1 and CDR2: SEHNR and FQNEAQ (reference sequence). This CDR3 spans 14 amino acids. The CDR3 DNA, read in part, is TGTGCCAGCAGCACGGGACAGATTCAAGAGACC. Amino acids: CASSTGQIQET. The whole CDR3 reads CASSTGQIQETQYF.

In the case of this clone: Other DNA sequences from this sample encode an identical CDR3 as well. Partial CDR3 DNA: TGTGCCAGTAGTCCCGGGACAGGTTCCTACGAG. Translation: CASSPGTGSYE. The full CDR3 is CASSPGTGSYEQYF. The chain has TRBV19 and TRBJ2-7, with 8 nucleotides matching TRBD1. The missing CDR3 end, 3 residues past where the read stops, is filled in from the germline J gene. Germline V gene sequence: CDR1 LNHDA, CDR2 SQIVND (reference sequence). Trimming cost V 5 bases and J 1 base; bases outside gene matches: 4. CDR3 length equals 14 residues.

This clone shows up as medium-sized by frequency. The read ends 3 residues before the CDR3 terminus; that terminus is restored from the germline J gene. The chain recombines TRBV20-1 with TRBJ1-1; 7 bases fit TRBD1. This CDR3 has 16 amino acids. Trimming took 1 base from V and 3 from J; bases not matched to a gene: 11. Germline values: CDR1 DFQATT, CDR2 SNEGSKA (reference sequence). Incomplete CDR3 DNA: TGCAGTGCTAGAGTGGCTGCGAGGGACAGCTACACTGAA. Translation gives CSARVAARDSYTE. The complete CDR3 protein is CSARVAARDSYTEAFF.

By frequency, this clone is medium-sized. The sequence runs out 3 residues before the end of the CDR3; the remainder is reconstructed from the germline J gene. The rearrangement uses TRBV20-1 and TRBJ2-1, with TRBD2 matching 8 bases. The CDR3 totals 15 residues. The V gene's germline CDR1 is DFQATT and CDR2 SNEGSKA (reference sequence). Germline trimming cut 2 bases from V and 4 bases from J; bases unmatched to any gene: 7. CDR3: CSARKAGDVYNEQFF. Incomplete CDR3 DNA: TGCAGTGCTAGAAAAGCGGGAGATGTTTACAATGAG.

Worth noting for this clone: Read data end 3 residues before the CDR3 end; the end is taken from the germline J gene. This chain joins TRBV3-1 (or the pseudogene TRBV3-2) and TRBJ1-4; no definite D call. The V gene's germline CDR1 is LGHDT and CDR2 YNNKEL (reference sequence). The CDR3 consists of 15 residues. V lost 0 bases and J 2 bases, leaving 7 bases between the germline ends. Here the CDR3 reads CASSQDPGTNEKLFF. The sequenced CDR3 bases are TGTGCCAGCAGCCAAGACCCGGGGACTAATGAAAAA.

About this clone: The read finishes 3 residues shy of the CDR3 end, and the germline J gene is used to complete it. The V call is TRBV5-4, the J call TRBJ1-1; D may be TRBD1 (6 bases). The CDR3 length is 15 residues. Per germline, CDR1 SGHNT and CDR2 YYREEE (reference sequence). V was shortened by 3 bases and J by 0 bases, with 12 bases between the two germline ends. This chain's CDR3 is CASSYKGHLNTEAFF. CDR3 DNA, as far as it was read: TGTGCCAGCAGCTACAAGGGACACCTGAACACTGAA.

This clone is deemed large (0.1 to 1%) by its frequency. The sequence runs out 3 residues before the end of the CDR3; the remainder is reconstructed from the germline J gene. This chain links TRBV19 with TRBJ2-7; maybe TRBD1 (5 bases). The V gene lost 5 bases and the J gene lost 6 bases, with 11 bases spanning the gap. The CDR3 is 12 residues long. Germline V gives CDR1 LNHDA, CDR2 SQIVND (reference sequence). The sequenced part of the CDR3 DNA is TGTGCCAGTAGTTTCCAGGGTTCCGAG. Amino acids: CASSFQGSE. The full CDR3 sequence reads CASSFQGSEQYF.